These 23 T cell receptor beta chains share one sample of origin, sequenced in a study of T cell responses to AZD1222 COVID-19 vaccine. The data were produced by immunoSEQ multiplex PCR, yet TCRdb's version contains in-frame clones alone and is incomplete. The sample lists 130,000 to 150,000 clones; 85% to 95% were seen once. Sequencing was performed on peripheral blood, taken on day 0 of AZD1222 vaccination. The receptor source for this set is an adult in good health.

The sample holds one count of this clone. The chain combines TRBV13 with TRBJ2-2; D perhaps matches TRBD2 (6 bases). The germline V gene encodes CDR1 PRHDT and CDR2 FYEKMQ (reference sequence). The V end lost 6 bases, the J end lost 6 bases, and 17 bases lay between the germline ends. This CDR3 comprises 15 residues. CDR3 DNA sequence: TGTGCCAGCAGTCTAGGACTAAATGGGGCCGGGGAGCTGTTTTTT. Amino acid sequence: CASSLGLNGAGELFF.

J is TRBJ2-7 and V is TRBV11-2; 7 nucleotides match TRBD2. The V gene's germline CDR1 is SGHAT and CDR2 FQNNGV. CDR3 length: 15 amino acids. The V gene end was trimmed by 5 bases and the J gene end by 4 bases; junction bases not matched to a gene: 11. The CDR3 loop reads CASSPGRGTGYEQYF. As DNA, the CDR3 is TGTGCCAGCAGCCCGGGGAGGGGAACGGGATACGAGCAGTACTTC.

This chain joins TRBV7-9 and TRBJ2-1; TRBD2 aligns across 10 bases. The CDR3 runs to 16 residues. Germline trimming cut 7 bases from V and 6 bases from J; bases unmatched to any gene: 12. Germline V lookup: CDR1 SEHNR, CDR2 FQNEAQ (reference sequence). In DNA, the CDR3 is TGTGCCAGCACCAGGGGGGGTAGCGGGAGGCCCAATGAGCAGTTCTTC. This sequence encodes CASTRGGSGRPNEQFF.

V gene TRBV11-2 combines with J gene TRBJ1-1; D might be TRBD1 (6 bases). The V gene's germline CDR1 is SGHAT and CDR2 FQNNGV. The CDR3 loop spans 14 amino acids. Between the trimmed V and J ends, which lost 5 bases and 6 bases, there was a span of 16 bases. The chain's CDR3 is CASSAPRGGPEAFF. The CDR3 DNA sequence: TGTGCCAGCAGCGCCCCCCGGGGGGGCCCTGAAGCTTTCTTT.

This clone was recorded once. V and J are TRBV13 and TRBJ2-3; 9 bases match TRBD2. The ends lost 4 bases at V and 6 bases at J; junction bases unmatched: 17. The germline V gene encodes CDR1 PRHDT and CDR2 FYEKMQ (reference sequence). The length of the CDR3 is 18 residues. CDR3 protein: CASSYRAGGRSLSDTQYF. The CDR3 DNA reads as TGTGCCAGCAGCTATCGAGCGGGAGGCCGGTCCTTGTCGGATACGCAGTATTTT.

CDR3 sequence reads: CASSVDRDEQYF. In nucleotides, the CDR3 is TGCGCCAGCAGCGTCGACAGGGACGAGCAGTACTTC. The V gene is TRBV5-1, the J gene TRBJ2-7, with TRBD1 identical over 7 bases. V lost 4 bases to trimming and J lost 5 bases; unmatched junction nucleotides: 3. This CDR3 spans 12 amino acids. Germline CDR1 is SGHRS and CDR2 is YFSETQ.

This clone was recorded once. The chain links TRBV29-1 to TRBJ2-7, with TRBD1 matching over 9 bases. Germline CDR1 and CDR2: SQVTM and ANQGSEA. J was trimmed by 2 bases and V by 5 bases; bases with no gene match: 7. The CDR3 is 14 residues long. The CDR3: CSVCPGTGTYEQYF. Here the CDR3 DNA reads TGCAGCGTTTGTCCCGGGACAGGGACCTACGAGCAGTACTTC.

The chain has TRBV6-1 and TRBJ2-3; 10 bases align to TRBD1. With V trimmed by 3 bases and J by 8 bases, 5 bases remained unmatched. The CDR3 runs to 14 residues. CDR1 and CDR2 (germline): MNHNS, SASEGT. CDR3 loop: CASSERQGASTQYF. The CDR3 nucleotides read TGTGCCAGCAGTGAGAGACAGGGGGCAAGTACGCAGTATTTT.

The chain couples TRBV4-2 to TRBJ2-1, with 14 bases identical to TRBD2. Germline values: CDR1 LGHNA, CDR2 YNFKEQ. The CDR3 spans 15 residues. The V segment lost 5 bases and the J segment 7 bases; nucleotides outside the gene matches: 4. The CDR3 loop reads CASSVGLAGANEQFF. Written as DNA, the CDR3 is TGTGCCAGCAGCGTGGGACTAGCGGGAGCAAATGAGCAGTTCTTC.

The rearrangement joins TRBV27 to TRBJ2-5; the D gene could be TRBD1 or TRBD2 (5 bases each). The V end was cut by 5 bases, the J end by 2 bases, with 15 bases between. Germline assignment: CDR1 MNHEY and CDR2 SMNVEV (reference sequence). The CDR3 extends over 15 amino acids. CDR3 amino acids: CASSKEGFPQETQYF. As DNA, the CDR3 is TGTGCCAGCAGTAAAGAGGGGTTTCCACAAGAGACCCAGTACTTC.

CDR3 DNA: TGTGCCAGCAGAGATAGGGGGAACACCGGGGAGCTGTTTTTT. Amino acid sequence: CASRDRGNTGELFF. The gene calls are TRBV2 and TRBJ2-2; D possibly corresponds to TRBD1 (5 bases). Per the germline V gene, CDR1 is SNHLY and CDR2 is FYNNEI. CDR3 length equals 14 residues. Trimming stripped 6 bases from V and 1 base from J, with 9 bases between.

The CDR3 sequence is CASSVSGTGGSGYTF. In nucleotides, the CDR3 is TGCGCCAGCAGCGTGTCCGGGACAGGGGGCTCTGGCTACACCTTC. This chain uses TRBV5-1 with TRBJ1-2; 12 positions match TRBD1. Germline V CDR1 and CDR2: SGHRS, YFSETQ. V was clipped by 4 bases and J by 7 bases; unmatched bases: 8. The CDR3 is 15 residues long.

The CDR3 nucleotides read TGTGCCACCTCCAGGGACAGCCTCTATGGCTACACCTTC. As protein: CATSRDSLYGYTF. The V gene is TRBV10-3, the J gene TRBJ1-2; 7 nucleotides match TRBD1. V shed 10 bases and J 4 bases; nucleotides not matched to a gene: 9. This CDR3 has 13 amino acids. Germline CDR1 ENHRY, CDR2 SYGVKD.

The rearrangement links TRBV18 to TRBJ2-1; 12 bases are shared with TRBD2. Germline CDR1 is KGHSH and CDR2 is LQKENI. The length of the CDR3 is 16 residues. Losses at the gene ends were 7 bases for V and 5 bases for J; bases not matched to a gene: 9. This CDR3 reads CASYRTSGTVHNEQFF. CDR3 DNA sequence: TGTGCCAGCTACCGGACTAGCGGGACCGTCCACAATGAGCAGTTCTTC.

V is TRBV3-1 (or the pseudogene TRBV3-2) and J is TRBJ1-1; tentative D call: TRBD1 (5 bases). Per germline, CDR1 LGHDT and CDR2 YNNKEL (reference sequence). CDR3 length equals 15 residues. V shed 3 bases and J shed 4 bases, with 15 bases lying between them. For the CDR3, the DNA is TGTGCCAGCAGCCACCGCCCGTCGAGGGGCACTGAAGCTTTCTTT. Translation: CASSHRPSRGTEAFF.

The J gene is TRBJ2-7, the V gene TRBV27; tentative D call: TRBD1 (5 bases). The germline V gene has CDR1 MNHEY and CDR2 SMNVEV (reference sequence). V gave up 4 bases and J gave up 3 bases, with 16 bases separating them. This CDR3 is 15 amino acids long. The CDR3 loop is CASSSIGRVNYEQYF. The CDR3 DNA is TGTGCCAGCAGTTCCATAGGCAGGGTGAACTACGAGCAGTACTTC.

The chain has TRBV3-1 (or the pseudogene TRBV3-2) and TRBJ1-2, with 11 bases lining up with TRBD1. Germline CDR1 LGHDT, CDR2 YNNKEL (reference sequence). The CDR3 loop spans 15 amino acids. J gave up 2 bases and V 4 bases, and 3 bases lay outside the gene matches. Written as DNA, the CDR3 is TGTGCCAGCAGCCCCCGGGACAGGGGGAACTATGGCTACACCTTC. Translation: CASSPRDRGNYGYTF.

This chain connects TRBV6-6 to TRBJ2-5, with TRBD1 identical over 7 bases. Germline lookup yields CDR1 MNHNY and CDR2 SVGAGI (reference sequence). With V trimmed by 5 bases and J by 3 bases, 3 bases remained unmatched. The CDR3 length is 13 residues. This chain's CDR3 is CASSTQGKETQYF. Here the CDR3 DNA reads TGTGCCAGCAGTACACAGGGGAAAGAGACCCAGTACTTC.

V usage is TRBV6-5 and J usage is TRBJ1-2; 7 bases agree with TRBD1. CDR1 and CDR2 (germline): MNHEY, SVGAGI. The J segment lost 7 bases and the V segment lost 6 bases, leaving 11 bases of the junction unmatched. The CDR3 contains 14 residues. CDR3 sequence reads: CASRNTGVLGGYTF. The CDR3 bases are TGTGCCAGCAGAAATACAGGGGTCCTTGGTGGCTACACCTTC.

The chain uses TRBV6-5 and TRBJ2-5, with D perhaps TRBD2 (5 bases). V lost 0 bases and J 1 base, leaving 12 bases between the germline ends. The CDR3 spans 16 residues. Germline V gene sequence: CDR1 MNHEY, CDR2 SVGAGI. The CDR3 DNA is TGTGCCAGCAGTTACTCGATGGGAGAGCCCCAAGAGACCCAGTACTTC. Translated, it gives CASSYSMGEPQETQYF.

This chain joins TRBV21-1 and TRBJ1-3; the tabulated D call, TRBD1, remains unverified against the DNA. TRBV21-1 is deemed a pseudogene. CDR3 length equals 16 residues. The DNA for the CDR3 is TGTGCCAGCAGACACAGGGGATCTGGGATGGGAAACACCATATATTTT. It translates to CASRHRGSGMGNTIYF.

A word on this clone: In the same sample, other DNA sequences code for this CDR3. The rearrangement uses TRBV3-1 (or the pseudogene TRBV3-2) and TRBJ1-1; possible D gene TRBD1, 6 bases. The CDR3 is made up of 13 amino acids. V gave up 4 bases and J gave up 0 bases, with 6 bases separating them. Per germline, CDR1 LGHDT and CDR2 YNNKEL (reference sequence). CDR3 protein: CASSRQVNTEAFF. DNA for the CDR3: TGTGCCAGCAGCCGACAGGTGAACACTGAAGCTTTCTTT.

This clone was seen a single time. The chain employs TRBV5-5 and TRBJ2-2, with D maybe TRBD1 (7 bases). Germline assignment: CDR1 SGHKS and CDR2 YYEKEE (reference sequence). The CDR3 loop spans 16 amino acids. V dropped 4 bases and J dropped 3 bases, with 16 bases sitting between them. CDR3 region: CASSRQGGRDTGELFF. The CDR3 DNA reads TGTGCCAGCAGCCGTCAGGGGGGAAGAGACACCGGGGAGCTGTTTTTT.